Shown below are 2 T cell receptor beta chains from a single sample sequenced in a study of graft-versus-host responses after intestinal transplantation. The assay was immunoSEQ multiplex PCR, and TCRdb's table has in-frame clones only and misses some. The data contain roughly 93,000 clones, 90% to 95% of them singletons. The antigens these receptors bind are not known. The sample here was unstimulated CD8+ T cells sorted from spleen or lymph node cells, taken before intestinal transplant. The receptor source for this set is a human donor who received an intestinal transplant.

This chain connects TRBV11-2 to TRBJ1-3, with 9 bases fitting TRBD1. J was trimmed by 0 bases and V by 3 bases; bases with no gene match: 12. The CDR3 length is 19 residues. The germline gives CDR1 SGHAT, CDR2 FQNNGV. CDR3 DNA: TGTGCCAGCAGCTTCGGCGCATGGGACAGGGATGTCTCTGGAAACACCATATATTTT. It translates to CASSFGAWDRDVSGNTIYF.

CDR3 in amino acids: CASSPLDTSTSYEAFF. The CDR3, as DNA: TGTGCCAGCAGCCCCCTGGACACCTCCACTTCTTATGAAGCTTTCTTT. The rearrangement links TRBV28 to TRBJ1-1; a possible D gene is TRBD1 (5 bases). In germline, CDR1 is MDHEN, CDR2 SYDVKM. Trimming stripped 6 bases from V and 7 bases from J, with 24 bases between. The CDR3 consists of 16 residues.